These T cell receptor beta chains were read from a single sample in a study of cytomegalovirus exposure and HLA in healthy donors. The protocol was immunoSEQ multiplex PCR, while the TCRdb copy is restricted to in-frame clones and leaves out a portion. Of 100,000 to 150,000 clones listed, about 80% were seen once; the top ten hold approximately 10%. Input material: PBMCs. The receptor set was obtained from a man younger than 40 in good health and CMV-seropositive. Both conserved end residues are trimmed from each CDR3. Size is stated for part of the rows, as once, few or many counts, or as a class when the clone is expanded.

-	TRBV9	TRBJ2-7	ASSETPSAGYEQY
few	TRBV5-4	TRBJ1-1	ASSLYVNTEAF
-	TRBV10-3	TRBJ1-2	AISEIRGRVL
-	TRBV5-4	TRBJ1-1	ASSLDRWNTEAF
-	TRBV5-6	TRBJ1-1	ASSFYDMNTEAF
-	TRBV2	TRBJ1-6	ASSAYRDSPLH
-	TRBV7-3	TRBJ2-3	ASSSTGGGAGDTQY
-	TRBV29-1	TRBJ1-5	SVEAGLNQPQH
-	TRBV9	TRBJ1-1	ASSVTGDMNTEAF
-	TRBV5-1	TRBJ1-4	ASSLRGTGDEKLF
few	TRBV18	TRBJ1-4	ASSPPTDQNEKLF
-	TRBV6-5	TRBJ2-5	ASRVDRARGETQY
-	TRBV27	TRBJ2-3	ASSVPLAGGRTDTQY
once	TRBV7-9	TRBJ1-4	ASSAGTPATNEKLF
-	TRBV6-6	TRBJ2-7	ASRYGTASYEQY
-	TRBV6-5	TRBJ1-1	ASSQEGNGEAF
-	TRBV30	TRBJ1-6	ALGQTNSPLH
-	TRBV18	TRBJ2-5	ASFIMTSSRETQY
-	TRBV19	TRBJ1-2	ASRNSGSFYGYT
-	TRBV6-1	TRBJ2-1	ASSGDRGYNEQF
-	TRBV6-6	TRBJ1-1	ASSYSDGGEAF
-	TRBV27	TRBJ2-4	ASSFRGGALNIQY